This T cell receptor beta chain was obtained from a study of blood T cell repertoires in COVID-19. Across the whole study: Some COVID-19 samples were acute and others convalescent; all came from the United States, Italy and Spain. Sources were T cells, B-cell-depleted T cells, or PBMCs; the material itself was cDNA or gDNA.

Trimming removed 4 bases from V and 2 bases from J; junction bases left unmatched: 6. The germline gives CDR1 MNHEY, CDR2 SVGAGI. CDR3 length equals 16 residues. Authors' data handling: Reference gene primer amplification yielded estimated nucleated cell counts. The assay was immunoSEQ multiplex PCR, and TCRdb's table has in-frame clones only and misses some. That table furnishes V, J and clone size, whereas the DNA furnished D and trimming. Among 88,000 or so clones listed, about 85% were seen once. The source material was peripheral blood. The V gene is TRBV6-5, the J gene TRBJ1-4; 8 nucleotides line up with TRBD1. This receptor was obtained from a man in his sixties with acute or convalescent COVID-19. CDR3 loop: CASSSARQGTNEKLFF. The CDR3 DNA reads TGTGCCAGCAGTTCGGCGAGACAGGGGACTAATGAAAAACTGTTTTTT.